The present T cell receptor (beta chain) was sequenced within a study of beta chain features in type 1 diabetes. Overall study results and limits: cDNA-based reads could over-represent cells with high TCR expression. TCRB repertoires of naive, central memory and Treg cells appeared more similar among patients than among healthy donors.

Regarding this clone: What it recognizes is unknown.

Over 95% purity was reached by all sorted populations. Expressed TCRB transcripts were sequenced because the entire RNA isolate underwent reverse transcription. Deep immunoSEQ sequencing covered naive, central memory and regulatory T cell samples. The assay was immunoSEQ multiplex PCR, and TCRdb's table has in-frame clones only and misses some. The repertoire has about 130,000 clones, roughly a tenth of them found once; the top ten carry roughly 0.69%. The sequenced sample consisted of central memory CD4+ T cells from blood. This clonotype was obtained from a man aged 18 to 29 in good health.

The CDR3 is CASSKFRGGITYEQYF. CDR3 nucleotides: TGTGCCAGCAGCAAATTTAGGGGGGGGATAACCTACGAGCAGTACTTC. V is TRBV21-1 and J is TRBJ2-7; the D call of TRBD2 is as the table states it, not checked on the DNA. TRBV21-1 is classified as a pseudogene. CDR3 length: 16 amino acids.